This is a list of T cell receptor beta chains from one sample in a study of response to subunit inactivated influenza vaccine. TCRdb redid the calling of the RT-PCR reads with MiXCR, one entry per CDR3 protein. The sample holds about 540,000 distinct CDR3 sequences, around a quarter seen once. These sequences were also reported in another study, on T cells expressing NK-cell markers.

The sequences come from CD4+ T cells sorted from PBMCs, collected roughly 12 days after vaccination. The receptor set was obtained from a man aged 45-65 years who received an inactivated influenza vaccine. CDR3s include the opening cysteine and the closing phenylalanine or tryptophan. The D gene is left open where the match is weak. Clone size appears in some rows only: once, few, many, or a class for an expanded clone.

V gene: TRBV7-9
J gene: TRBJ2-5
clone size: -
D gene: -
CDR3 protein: CASSFSALRETQYF
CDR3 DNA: TGTGCCAGCAGCTTCTCTGCGCTCAGAGAGACCCAGTACTTC

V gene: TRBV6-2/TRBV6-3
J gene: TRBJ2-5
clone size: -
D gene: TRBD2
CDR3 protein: CASSYGLAVQTQYF
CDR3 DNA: TGTGCCAGCAGTTACGGACTAGCGGTACAGACCCAGTACTTC

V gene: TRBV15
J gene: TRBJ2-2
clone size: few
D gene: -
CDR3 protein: CATSRGGRNTGELFF
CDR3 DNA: TGTGCCACCAGCAGAGGGGGGAGGAACACCGGGGAGCTGTTTTTT

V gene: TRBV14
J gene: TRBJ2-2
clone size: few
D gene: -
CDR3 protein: CASSQFFGAGELFF
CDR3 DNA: -

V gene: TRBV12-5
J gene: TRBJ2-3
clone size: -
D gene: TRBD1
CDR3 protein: CASGPVGQGCTDTQYF
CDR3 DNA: TGTGCTAGTGGTCCTGTCGGACAGGGATGCACAGATACGCAGTATTTT

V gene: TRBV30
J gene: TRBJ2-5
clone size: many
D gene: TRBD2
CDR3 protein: CAWSSLGLAGETQYF
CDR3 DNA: TGTGCCTGGAGTTCTCTCGGACTAGCTGGGGAGACCCAGTACTTC

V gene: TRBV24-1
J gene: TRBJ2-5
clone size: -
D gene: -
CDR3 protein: CATSDLSGVGETQYF
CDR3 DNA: TGTGCCACCAGTGATTTGTCAGGCGTGGGAGAGACCCAGTACTTC

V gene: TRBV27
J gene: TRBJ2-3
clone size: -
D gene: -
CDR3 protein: CASTTRRFTDTQYF
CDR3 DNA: TGTGCCAGCACCACGCGACGTTTCACAGATACGCAGTATTTT

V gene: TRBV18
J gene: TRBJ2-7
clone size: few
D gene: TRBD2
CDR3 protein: CASSPAAGGPVLYEQYF
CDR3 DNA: TGTGCCAGCTCACCAGCGGCGGGAGGGCCCGTTCTTTACGAGCAGTACTTC

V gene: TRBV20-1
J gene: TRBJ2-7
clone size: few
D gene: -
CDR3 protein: CSARLDSRPQYF
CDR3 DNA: TGCAGTGCTAGGTTGGACAGCCGGCCGCAGTACTTC

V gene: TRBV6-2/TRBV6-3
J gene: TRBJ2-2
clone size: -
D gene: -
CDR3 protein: CASRRMGTGELFF
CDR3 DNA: TGTGCCAGCAGGAGAATGGGCACCGGGGAGCTGTTTTTT

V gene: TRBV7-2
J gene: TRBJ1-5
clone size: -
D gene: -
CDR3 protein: CASSLMQGNQPQHF
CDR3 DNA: TGTGCCAGCAGCTTAATGCAGGGCAATCAGCCCCAGCATTTT

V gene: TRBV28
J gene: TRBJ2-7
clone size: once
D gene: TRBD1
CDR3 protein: CASSSLKGQGLYEQYF
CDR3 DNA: TGTGCCAGCAGTTCTCTTAAGGGACAGGGACTTTACGAGCAGTACTTC

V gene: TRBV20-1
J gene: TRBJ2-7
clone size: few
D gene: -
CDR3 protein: CSAPGQLVYEQYF
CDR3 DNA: TGCAGTGCACCAGGACAGCTGGTCTACGAGCAGTACTTC

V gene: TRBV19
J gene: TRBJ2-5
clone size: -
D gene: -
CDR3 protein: CASKLAGQETQYF
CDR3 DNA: TGTGCCAGTAAGTTGGCAGGCCAAGAGACCCAGTACTTC

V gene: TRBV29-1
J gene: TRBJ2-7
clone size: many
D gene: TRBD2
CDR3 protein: CSAGGERLYEQYF
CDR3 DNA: TGCAGCGCCGGGGGGGAAAGGCTCTACGAGCAGTACTTC

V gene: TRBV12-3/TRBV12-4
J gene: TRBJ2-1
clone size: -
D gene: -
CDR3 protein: CASSWGMGTYNEQFF
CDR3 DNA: TGTGCCAGCAGTTGGGGAATGGGGACCTACAATGAGCAGTTCTTC

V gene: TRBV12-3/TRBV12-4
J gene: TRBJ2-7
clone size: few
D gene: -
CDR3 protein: CASSLSQGLGYEQYF
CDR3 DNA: TGTGCCAGCAGTCTTTCACAGGGATTGGGGTACGAGCAGTACTTC

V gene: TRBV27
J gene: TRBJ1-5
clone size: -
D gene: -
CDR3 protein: CASSTKSSNQPQHF
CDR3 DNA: TGTGCCAGCAGCACTAAATCTAGCAATCAGCCCCAGCATTTT

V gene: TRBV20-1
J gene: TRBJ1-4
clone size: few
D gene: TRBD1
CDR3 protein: CSARDRGGTEKLFF
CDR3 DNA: TGCAGTGCTAGAGATCGAGGGGGCACTGAAAAACTGTTTTTT

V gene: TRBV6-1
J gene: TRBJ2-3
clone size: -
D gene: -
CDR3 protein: CASSPRLGPLADTQYF
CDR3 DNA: TGTGCCAGCAGTCCCCGCCTCGGGCCTCTTGCAGATACGCAGTATTTT

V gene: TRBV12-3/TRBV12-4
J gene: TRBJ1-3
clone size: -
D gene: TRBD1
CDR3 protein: CATQGDGNTIYF
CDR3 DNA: TGTGCCACACAGGGGGATGGAAACACCATATATTTT

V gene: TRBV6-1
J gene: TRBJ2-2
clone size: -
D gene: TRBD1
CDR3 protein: CASRTGGNSGELFF
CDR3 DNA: TGTGCCAGCAGAACAGGGGGCAATTCCGGGGAGCTGTTTTTT

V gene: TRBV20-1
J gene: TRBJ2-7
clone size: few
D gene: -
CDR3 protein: CSASGPLYEQYF
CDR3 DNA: TGCAGTGCTAGCGGCCCGCTCTACGAGCAGTACTTC

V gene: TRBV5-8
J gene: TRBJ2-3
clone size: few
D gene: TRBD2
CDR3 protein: CASRPPGTSGTTQYF
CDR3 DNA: TGTGCCAGCAGGCCCCCCGGGACTAGCGGGACAACGCAGTATTTT

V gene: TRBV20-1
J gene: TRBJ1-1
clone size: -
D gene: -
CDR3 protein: CSAPFSEYTEAFF
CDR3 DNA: TGCAGTGCTCCATTTTCAGAATACACTGAAGCTTTCTTT

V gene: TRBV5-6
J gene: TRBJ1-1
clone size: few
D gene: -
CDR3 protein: CASSPAQGTEAFF
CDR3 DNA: TGTGCCAGCAGCCCAGCCCAGGGTACTGAAGCTTTCTTT

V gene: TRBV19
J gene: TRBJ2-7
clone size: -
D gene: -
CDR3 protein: CASSRGHLYEQYF
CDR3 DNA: TGTGCCAGTAGTAGGGGGCACCTCTACGAGCAGTACTTC

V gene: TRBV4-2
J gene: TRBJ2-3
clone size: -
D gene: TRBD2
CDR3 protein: CASSQALTSGGTDTQYF
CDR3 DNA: TGTGCCAGCAGCCAGGCACTGACTAGCGGGGGGACAGATACGCAGTATTTT

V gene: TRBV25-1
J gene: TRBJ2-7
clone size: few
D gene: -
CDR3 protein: CASKGQGTYEQYF
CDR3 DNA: TGTGCCAGCAAGGGGCAGGGGACCTACGAGCAGTACTTC

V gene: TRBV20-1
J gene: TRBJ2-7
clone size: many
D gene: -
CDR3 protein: CSARDHAGSEWEQYF
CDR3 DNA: TGCAGTGCTAGAGATCACGCGGGGTCGGAGTGGGAGCAGTACTTC

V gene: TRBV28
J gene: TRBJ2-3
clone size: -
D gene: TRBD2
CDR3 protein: CASSFWGGSSTDTQYF
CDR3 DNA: TGTGCCAGCAGTTTTTGGGGGGGGTCTAGCACAGATACGCAGTATTTT

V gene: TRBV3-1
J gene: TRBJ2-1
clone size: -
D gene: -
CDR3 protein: CASTRQEGYNEQFF
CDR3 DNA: TGTGCCAGCACCCGACAGGAAGGCTACAATGAGCAGTTCTTC

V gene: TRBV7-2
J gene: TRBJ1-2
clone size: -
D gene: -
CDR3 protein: CASSLEGRKPHYGYTF
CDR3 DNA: TGTGCCAGCAGCTTAGAGGGGCGGAAACCTCACTATGGCTACACCTTC

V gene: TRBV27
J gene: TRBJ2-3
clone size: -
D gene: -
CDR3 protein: CASSSKTVGTDTQYF
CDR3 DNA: TGTGCCAGCAGTTCTAAGACTGTGGGCACAGATACGCAGTATTTT

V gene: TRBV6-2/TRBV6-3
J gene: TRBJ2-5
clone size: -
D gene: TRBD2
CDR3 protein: CASKDTRLAGGETQYF
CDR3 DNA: TGTGCCAGTAAGGATACTCGACTAGCGGGCGGGGAGACCCAGTACTTC

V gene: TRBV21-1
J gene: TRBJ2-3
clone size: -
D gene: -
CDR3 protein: CASSKTQASTDTQYF
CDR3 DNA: TGTGCCAGCAGCAAGACCCAGGCTTCCACAGATACGCAGTATTTT

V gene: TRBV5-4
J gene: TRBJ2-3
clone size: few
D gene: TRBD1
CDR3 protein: CASSWDRGADTQYF
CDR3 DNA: TGTGCCAGCAGCTGGGACAGGGGGGCAGATACGCAGTATTTT

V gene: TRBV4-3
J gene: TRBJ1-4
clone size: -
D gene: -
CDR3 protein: CASIQEGGSGEKLFF
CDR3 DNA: TGCGCCAGCATCCAAGAAGGGGGGTCCGGTGAAAAACTGTTTTTT

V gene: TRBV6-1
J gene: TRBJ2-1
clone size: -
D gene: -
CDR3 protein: CASRDETGAREQFF
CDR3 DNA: TGTGCCAGCCGAGATGAGACAGGCGCCCGTGAGCAGTTCTTC

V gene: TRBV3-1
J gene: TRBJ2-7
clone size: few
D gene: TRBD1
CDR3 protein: CASSQRTGQVGRTLYEQYF
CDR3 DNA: TGTGCCAGCAGCCAACGAACCGGACAGGTAGGAAGAACCCTCTACGAGCAGTACTTC

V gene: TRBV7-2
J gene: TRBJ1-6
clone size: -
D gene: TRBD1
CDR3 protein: CASSSQGGNNSPLHF
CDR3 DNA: TGTGCCAGCAGCTCCCAGGGGGGGAATAATTCACCCCTCCACTTT

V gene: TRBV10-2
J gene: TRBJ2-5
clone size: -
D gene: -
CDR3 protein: CASSQRLILGTQYF
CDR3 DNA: TGCGCCAGCAGTCAGCGGTTAATCTTGGGGACCCAGTACTTC

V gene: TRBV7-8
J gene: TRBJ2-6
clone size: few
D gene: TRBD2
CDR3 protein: CASSPPRGGRSGANVLTF
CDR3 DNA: TGTGCCAGCAGCCCACCTCGAGGCGGGAGGTCCGGGGCCAACGTCCTGACTTTC

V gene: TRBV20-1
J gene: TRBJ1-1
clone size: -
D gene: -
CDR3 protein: CSADGANTEAFF
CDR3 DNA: TGCAGCGCCGATGGGGCGAACACTGAAGCTTTCTTT

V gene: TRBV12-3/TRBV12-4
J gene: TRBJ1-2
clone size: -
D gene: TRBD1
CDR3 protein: CASSPGTGGYGYTF
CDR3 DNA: TGTGCCAGCAGCCCCGGGACAGGGGGCTACGGCTACACCTTC

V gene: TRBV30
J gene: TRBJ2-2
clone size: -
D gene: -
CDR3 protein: CAWTKVGTGELFF
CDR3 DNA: TGTGCCTGGACGAAAGTGGGCACCGGGGAGCTGTTTTTT

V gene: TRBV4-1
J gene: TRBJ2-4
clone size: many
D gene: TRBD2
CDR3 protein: CASSQGSLTSDDIQYF
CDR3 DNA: TGCGCCAGCAGCCAAGGTTCTCTGACTAGCGACGACATTCAGTACTTC

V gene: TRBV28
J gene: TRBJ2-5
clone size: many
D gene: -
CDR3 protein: CASSPSPAGKETQYF
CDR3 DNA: TGTGCCAGCAGTCCCTCCCCTGCAGGGAAGGAGACCCAGTACTTC

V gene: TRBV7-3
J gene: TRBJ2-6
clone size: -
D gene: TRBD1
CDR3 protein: CASSLTQPGQGTTGANVLTF
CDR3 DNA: TGTGCCAGCAGCTTAACACAACCGGGACAGGGGACGACTGGGGCCAACGTCCTGACTTTC

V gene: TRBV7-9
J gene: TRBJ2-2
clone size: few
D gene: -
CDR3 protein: CASSPSPDTGELFF
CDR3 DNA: TGTGCCAGCAGCCCCAGCCCGGACACCGGGGAGCTGTTTTTT

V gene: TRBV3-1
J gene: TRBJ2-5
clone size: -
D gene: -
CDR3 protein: CASSPERETQYF
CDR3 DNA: TGTGCCAGCAGCCCCGAGCGGGAGACCCAGTACTTC

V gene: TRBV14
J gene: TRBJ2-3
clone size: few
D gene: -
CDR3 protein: CASSDSPLTLTDTQYF
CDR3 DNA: TGTGCCAGCAGCGATTCTCCCCTTACCCTCACAGATACGCAGTATTTT

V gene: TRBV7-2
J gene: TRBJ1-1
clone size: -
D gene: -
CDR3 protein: CASSLVGQLGSEAFF
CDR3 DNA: TGTGCCAGCAGCTTAGTAGGGCAGCTCGGGTCTGAAGCTTTCTTT

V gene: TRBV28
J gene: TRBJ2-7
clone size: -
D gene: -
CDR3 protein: CASSLGRRSSYEQYF
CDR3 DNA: TGTGCCAGCAGTTTGGGGAGACGGAGCTCCTACGAGCAGTACTTC

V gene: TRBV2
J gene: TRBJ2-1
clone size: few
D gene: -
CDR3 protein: CASGALGGHNEQFF
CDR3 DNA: TGTGCCAGCGGCGCACTGGGGGGCCACAATGAGCAGTTCTTC

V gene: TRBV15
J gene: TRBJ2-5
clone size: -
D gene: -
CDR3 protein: CATSRGAGYRETQYF
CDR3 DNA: TGTGCCACCAGCAGAGGGGCGGGTTACAGAGAGACCCAGTACTTC

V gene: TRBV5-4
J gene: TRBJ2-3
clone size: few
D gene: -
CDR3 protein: CASSLPTGTGTDTQYF
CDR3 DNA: TGTGCCAGCAGCTTGCCGACAGGGACTGGCACAGATACGCAGTATTTT

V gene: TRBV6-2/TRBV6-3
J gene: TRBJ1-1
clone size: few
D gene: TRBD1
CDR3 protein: CASRTGQSVAFF
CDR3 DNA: TGTGCCAGCAGGACGGGACAGTCTGTGGCTTTCTTT